Listed here are 16 T cell receptor beta chains from one sample, sequenced in a study of T cell changes during pregnancy in multiple sclerosis. TCRdb's copy holds only in-frame clones and misses some; the assay was immunoSEQ multiplex PCR. The sample consists of around 75,000 clones, 94% of them appearing once. Sequencing was performed on CD4+ T cells from peripheral blood mononuclear cells, taken after pregnancy. The receptors come from a female donor with multiple sclerosis, enrolled in a pregnancy study.

This chain connects TRBV29-1 to TRBJ2-7; D gene unclear. V dropped 2 bases and J dropped 0 bases, with 5 bases sitting between them. The V gene's germline CDR1 is SQVTM and CDR2 ANQGSEA. The CDR3 runs to 12 residues. CDR3 in amino acids: CSVEINSYEQYF. Written as DNA, the CDR3 is TGCAGCGTTGAAATAAACTCCTACGAGCAGTACTTC.

The chain has TRBV6-5 and TRBJ1-4; TRBD1 matches at 9 bases. The CDR3 sequence is 13 residues long. CDR1 is MNHEY, CDR2 SVGAGI, per germline. J lost 7 bases, V lost 6 bases, and 3 bases had no gene match. CDR3 in amino acids: CASSVTGGEKLFF. The CDR3 DNA follows: TGTGCCAGCAGCGTGACAGGGGGTGAAAAACTGTTTTTT.

The genes are TRBV4-2 and TRBJ2-1; a weak D match, TRBD2 (6 bases). The CDR3 covers 17 residues. The V end was cut by 0 bases, the J end by 5 bases, with 17 bases between. Germline loops: CDR1 LGHNA, CDR2 YNFKEQ. CDR3 loop: CASSQESGTARDNEQFF. The CDR3 coding sequence is TGTGCCAGCAGCCAAGAGTCCGGGACTGCGAGGGACAATGAGCAGTTCTTC.

J is TRBJ2-3 and V is TRBV29-1, with TRBD2 matching over 7 bases. With 8 bases clipped from V and 2 bases from J, the junction kept 10 bases outside the gene matches. From germline, CDR1 is SQVTM and CDR2 ANQGSEA. The CDR3 spans 14 residues. Here the CDR3 reads CSSSWGGHTDTQYF. The CDR3 nucleotides read TGCAGCTCGAGCTGGGGGGGTCACACAGATACGCAGTATTTT.

The chain employs TRBV10-3 and TRBJ2-6; 7 bases align to TRBD1. This CDR3 contains 16 residues. Germline CDR1 reads ENHRY; CDR2 reads SYGVKD. The ends lost 2 bases at V and 2 bases at J; junction bases unmatched: 3. CDR3 DNA sequence: TGTGCCATCAGTGAGGGCACAGGGGCTGGGGCCAACGTCCTGACTTTC. Translating gives CAISEGTGAGANVLTF.

The gene calls are TRBV27 and TRBJ1-1; 10 bases align to TRBD1. After removal of 5 bases from V and 4 bases from J, the junction contained 13 bases not matched to a gene. The CDR3 covers 17 residues. Germline V gives CDR1 MNHEY, CDR2 SMNVEV (reference sequence). DNA of the CDR3: TGTGCCAGCAGTCATGCCCGGGACAGGGGTAAGAGCACTGAAGCTTTCTTT. It translates to CASSHARDRGKSTEAFF.

V and J are TRBV28 and TRBJ2-7, with 9 bases fitting TRBD2. Trimming cost V 7 bases and J 5 bases; bases outside gene matches: 15. Germline assignment: CDR1 MDHEN and CDR2 SYDVKM. The CDR3 is 16 residues long. CDR3 sequence reads: CASILGGSGSRNEQYF. DNA of the CDR3: TGTGCCAGCATCCTCGGAGGTAGCGGGAGTAGAAACGAGCAGTACTTC.

J is TRBJ2-7 and V is TRBV6-4; D might be TRBD1 (5 bases). This CDR3 is 18 amino acids long. The ends were cut back, 3 bases at V and 3 bases at J, with 24 bases in the middle. The germline CDR1 and CDR2 sequences are MRHNA and SNTAGT. The CDR3 DNA sequence: TGTGCCAGCAGTGAAAGGGAAAAGGTTAGGCAGGGTTTCTACGAGCAGTACTTC. Its protein is CASSEREKVRQGFYEQYF.

The genes are TRBV4-2 and TRBJ2-1; 12 bases align to TRBD2. This CDR3 has 14 amino acids. The V gene end was trimmed by 6 bases and the J gene end by 6 bases; junction bases not matched to a gene: 3. CDR1 and CDR2 from the germline V gene are LGHNA and YNFKEQ. The CDR3 here is CASSTSGRSNEQFF. In nucleotides, the CDR3 is TGTGCCAGCAGTACTAGCGGGAGGAGCAATGAGCAGTTCTTC.

The chain recombines TRBV5-6 with TRBJ2-5; TRBD2 matches 8 bases. CDR3 length: 15 residues. The germline V gene encodes CDR1 SGHDT and CDR2 YYEEEE. The ends lost 3 bases at V and 3 bases at J; junction bases unmatched: 7. The CDR3 region has the DNA TGTGCCAGCAGCTATGTAGGGACTAGTAAAGAGACCCAGTACTTC. Its protein is CASSYVGTSKETQYF.

The chain carries TRBV5-4 and TRBJ2-3, with no clear D. Germline CDR1 and CDR2: SGHNT and YYREEE (reference sequence). The CDR3 runs 12 residues. V dropped 4 bases and J dropped 0 bases, with 3 bases sitting between them. CDR3 loop: CASSTSTDTQYF. In DNA, the CDR3 is TGTGCCAGCAGCACTAGCACAGATACGCAGTATTTT.

V usage is TRBV9 and J usage is TRBJ2-7; TRBD2 matches at 9 bases. This CDR3 comprises 16 residues. Unmatched junction bases numbered 6, after V lost 0 bases and J lost 2 bases. Looked up from germline, CDR1 is SGDLS and CDR2 is YYNGEE. CDR3: CASSVDSGGFPYEQYF. In nucleotides, the CDR3 is TGTGCCAGCAGCGTAGATAGCGGGGGATTCCCCTACGAGCAGTACTTC.

The chain carries TRBV27 and TRBJ2-3, with D hard to call. Trimming stripped 4 bases from V and 2 bases from J, with 7 bases between. The germline CDR1 and CDR2 sequences are MNHEY and SMNVEV (reference sequence). This CDR3 comprises 13 residues. The CDR3 bases are TGTGCCAGCAGTTCGCCAGTCACAGATACGCAGTATTTT. The encoded protein is CASSSPVTDTQYF.

This chain connects TRBV27 to TRBJ2-7; 8 bases align to TRBD1. The CDR3 has 16 amino acids. Germline V gene data show CDR1 as MNHEY and CDR2 as SMNVEV (reference sequence). V lost 2 bases and J lost 4; bases outside the gene matches: 10. CDR3 protein: CASSLSLTGEPYEQYF. DNA of the CDR3: TGTGCCAGCAGTTTAAGTTTGACAGGGGAACCTTACGAGCAGTACTTC.

This chain joins TRBV5-1 and TRBJ2-7; 8 bases map to TRBD2. J was trimmed by 4 bases and V by 2 bases; bases with no gene match: 17. This CDR3 has 18 residues. Germline assignment: CDR1 SGHRS and CDR2 YFSETQ. For the CDR3, the DNA is TGCGCCAGCAGCTTCTCCCCCCTGGGCGGGGGGCTTTTTTACGAGCAGTACTTC. Protein: CASSFSPLGGGLFYEQYF.

This chain connects TRBV18 to TRBJ2-1; D is unresolved. Germline V gene data show CDR1 as KGHSH and CDR2 as LQKENI. This CDR3 contains 15 residues. V lost 3 bases and J 2 bases, leaving 11 bases between the germline ends. The CDR3 DNA sequence: TGTGCCAGCTCACCCTCCCTTAGCACCTACAATGAGCAGTTCTTC. As protein: CASSPSLSTYNEQFF.